A selection of T cell receptor beta chains follows, all from one sample in a study of T cells in localized non-small cell lung cancer. TCRdb's copy holds only in-frame clones and misses some; the assay was immunoSEQ multiplex PCR. The sample lists 86,000 or so clones; almost 85% were seen once. The sequencing here drew on peripheral blood, taken before any cancer treatment. The source of these receptors is a man aged 40 to 70 with stage I lung adenocarcinoma. Both conserved end residues are part of each CDR3. The D gene is left open where the match is weak. Clone size is shown for a subset of rows, as once, few, many or a class of expanded clone.

J: TRBJ2-1; D: TRBD2; V: TRBV18; size: -; DNA: TGTGCCAGCTCACCACCTTCTAGCGGGAACTACAATGAGCAGTTCTTC; CDR3: CASSPPSSGNYNEQFF
J: TRBJ2-5; D: -; V: TRBV23-1; size: -; DNA: TGCGCCAGCACTTTTGACAGGACAGAGAAAGAGACCCAGTACTTC; CDR3: CASTFDRTEKETQYF
J: TRBJ2-7; D: TRBD1; V: TRBV4-1; size: -; DNA: TGCGCCAGCAGCCAAGAAGACAGGGGGTACGAGCAGTACTTC; CDR3: CASSQEDRGYEQYF
J: TRBJ1-6; D: -; V: TRBV7-3; size: -; DNA: TGTGCCAGCAGCTTAGCAGGCCTGAGGGCCTCGACACCCCTCCACTTT; CDR3: CASSLAGLRASTPLHF
J: TRBJ2-2; D: TRBD2; V: TRBV9; size: -; DNA: TGTGCCAGCAGCCCCCCTGCGGGAGGAGGGGAGCTGTTTTTT; CDR3: CASSPPAGGGELFF
J: TRBJ1-2; D: -; V: TRBV20-1; size: -; DNA: TGCAGTGCTAAACAGGGCGGCGGCTACACCTTC; CDR3: CSAKQGGGYTF
J: TRBJ2-7; D: -; V: TRBV6-1; size: many; DNA: TGTGCCAGCATGGGGAGGCAGTCGGCTCGGGAGTACTTC; CDR3: CASMGRQSAREYF
J: TRBJ2-1; D: -; V: TRBV5-6; size: -; DNA: TGTGCCAGCAGCTTGACGTCCGAGAGACTCTACAATGAGCAGTTCTTC; CDR3: CASSLTSERLYNEQFF
J: TRBJ1-2; D: -; V: TRBV2; size: once; DNA: TGTGCCAGCAGTGACGGCAGGGGAAACTATGGCTACACCTTC; CDR3: CASSDGRGNYGYTF
J: TRBJ1-5; D: TRBD1; V: TRBV27; size: -; DNA: TGTGCCAGCAGTTTATGGGGACAGGGGAGCAATCAGCCCCAGCATTTT; CDR3: CASSLWGQGSNQPQHF
J: TRBJ2-1; D: -; V: TRBV21-1; size: -; DNA: TGTGCCAGCAGCAACCCTGGGACTAGCGGGCGCAATGAGCAGTTCTTC; CDR3: CASSNPGTSGRNEQFF
J: TRBJ2-1; D: -; V: TRBV27; size: once; DNA: TGTGCCAGCAGTTTTATCGGGCAGGGATACAATGAGCAGTTCTTC; CDR3: CASSFIGQGYNEQFF
J: TRBJ2-7; D: TRBD1; V: TRBV6-5; size: -; DNA: TGTGCCAGCACTGGGACAGGGGGCTACGAGCAGTACTTC; CDR3: CASTGTGGYEQYF
J: TRBJ1-6; D: TRBD1; V: TRBV11-2; size: -; DNA: TGTGCCAGCAGCTTGGCGGGACAGGTTGGATCACCCCTCCACTTT; CDR3: CASSLAGQVGSPLHF
J: TRBJ2-1; D: TRBD1; V: TRBV5-1; size: -; DNA: TGCGCCAGCTCCCGGGACAGTGGACGCAATGAGCAGTTCTTC; CDR3: CASSRDSGRNEQFF
J: TRBJ2-5; D: TRBD2; V: TRBV2; size: -; DNA: TGTGCCAGCAGGCGACTAGCTACCGGGACCCAGTACTTC; CDR3: CASRRLATGTQYF
J: TRBJ2-7; D: -; V: TRBV7-8; size: -; DNA: TGTGCCAGCAGCGCCCCAGGAGGGGCCTACGAGCAGTACTTC; CDR3: CASSAPGGAYEQYF
J: TRBJ2-2; D: -; V: TRBV7-6; size: -; DNA: TGTGCCAGCAGCTTGTTGACAGCAAACACCGGGGAGCTGTTTTTT; CDR3: CASSLLTANTGELFF
J: TRBJ2-7; D: -; V: TRBV5-1; size: -; DNA: TGCGCCAGCAGCTTGTGGGTGGGGTCCTACGAGCAGTACTTC; CDR3: CASSLWVGSYEQYF
J: TRBJ1-3; D: -; V: TRBV2; size: -; DNA: TGTGCCAGCAGTGAAGTGGGCCGGTTCTCTGGAAACACCATATATTTT; CDR3: CASSEVGRFSGNTIYF
J: TRBJ2-7; D: -; V: TRBV4-1; size: -; DNA: TGCGCCAGCAGTTACGGGCCTACCGCGGAGCAGTACTTC; CDR3: CASSYGPTAEQYF
J: TRBJ1-5; D: -; V: TRBV7-9; size: -; DNA: TGTGCCAGCAGCCTTGGGTTCAATCAGCCCCAGCATTTT; CDR3: CASSLGFNQPQHF
J: TRBJ1-1; D: -; V: TRBV21-1; size: -; DNA: TGTGCCAGCAGCACACCAGACAGTTGGGTTGCTGAAGCTTTCTTT; CDR3: CASSTPDSWVAEAFF
J: TRBJ1-5; D: -; V: TRBV6-6; size: -; DNA: TGTGCCAGCAGTTCCAGGACGGCTGTCCAGCCCCAGCATTTT; CDR3: CASSSRTAVQPQHF
J: TRBJ2-5; D: -; V: TRBV30; size: -; DNA: TGTGCCTGGAGTGTAGGGGTTAGCAAGACCCAGTACTTC; CDR3: CAWSVGVSKTQYF
J: TRBJ2-2; D: -; V: TRBV7-2; size: few; DNA: TGTGCCAGCAGGGCCGGGACATCTAACACCGGGGAGCTGTTTTTT; CDR3: CASRAGTSNTGELFF
J: TRBJ2-1; D: -; V: TRBV30; size: -; DNA: TGTGCCTGGAGTGTTGGAGGTTTGCGCAGGACAACAGCTTCCTACAATGAGCAGTTCTTC; CDR3: CAWSVGGLRRTTASYNEQFF
J: TRBJ2-3; D: -; V: TRBV11-2; size: -; DNA: TGTGCCAGCAGCTTAGCGGCAGGGGGCACAGATACGCAGTATTTT; CDR3: CASSLAAGGTDTQYF
J: TRBJ1-1; D: -; V: TRBV28; size: -; DNA: TGTGCCAGCACTACGAAGATGAACACTGAAGCTTTCTTT; CDR3: CASTTKMNTEAFF
J: TRBJ2-3; D: TRBD2; V: TRBV5-1; size: once; DNA: TGCGCCAGCAGCTTGGCCTGGTCTAGCGGGGGGGCCGGAACAGATACGCAGTATTTT; CDR3: CASSLAWSSGGAGTDTQYF
J: TRBJ1-2; D: -; V: TRBV6-1; size: -; DNA: TGTGCCAGCACCCACTTCGGGGGCTATGGCTACACCTTC; CDR3: CASTHFGGYGYTF
J: TRBJ2-7; D: TRBD2; V: TRBV5-1; size: -; DNA: TGCGCCAGCAGCTCCCTAGCGGGGACAGTGTACCACGAGCAGTACTTC; CDR3: CASSSLAGTVYHEQYF
J: TRBJ1-1; D: -; V: TRBV10-3; size: few; DNA: TGTGCCATCAGTGTGACGGAATCCCTGGAAGCTTTCTTT; CDR3: CAISVTESLEAFF
J: TRBJ2-5; D: -; V: TRBV19; size: once; DNA: TGTGCCAGTAGTATAGATCGGCAGGGTGGACAGACCCAGTACTTC; CDR3: CASSIDRQGGQTQYF
J: TRBJ1-5; D: -; V: TRBV6-5; size: -; DNA: TGTGCCAGCACCATCGGGGGGGGGCAGGAACAGCCCCAGCATTTT; CDR3: CASTIGGGQEQPQHF
J: TRBJ1-2; D: TRBD1; V: TRBV6-5; size: once; DNA: TGTGCCAGCAGTTACTCGACAGGGTCTAACTATGGCTACACCTTC; CDR3: CASSYSTGSNYGYTF
J: TRBJ2-5; D: TRBD2; V: TRBV30; size: -; DNA: TGTGCCTGGACAAGGACTAGCGGGAGCCAAGAGACCCAGTACTTC; CDR3: CAWTRTSGSQETQYF
J: TRBJ2-3; D: -; V: TRBV29-1; size: -; DNA: TGCAGCGTCCCCAGGGGCGATGATACGCAGTATTTT; CDR3: CSVPRGDDTQYF
J: TRBJ2-1; D: -; V: TRBV4-1; size: -; DNA: TGCGCCAGCAGCCAAGGGCTAGCCCCTGCCAAATATGAGCAGTTCTTC; CDR3: CASSQGLAPAKYEQFF
J: TRBJ2-5; D: -; V: TRBV7-2; size: -; DNA: TGTGCCAGCAGCTTAACCCAATTTGAGACCCAGTACTTC; CDR3: CASSLTQFETQYF
J: TRBJ2-2; D: TRBD2; V: TRBV4-2; size: -; DNA: TGTGCCAGCAGCCGGGGGACTAGCGGGGCGAACACCGGGGAGCTGTTTTTT; CDR3: CASSRGTSGANTGELFF
J: TRBJ2-3; D: TRBD2; V: TRBV19; size: -; DNA: TGTGCCAGTAGTGGTCGTGCTAGCGGGAGATCTAACGCGGATACGCAGTATTTT; CDR3: CASSGRASGRSNADTQYF
J: TRBJ2-3; D: -; V: TRBV6-5; size: -; DNA: TGTGCCAGCAGTTATGGTGCGGGGAGTAGCACAGATACGCAGTATTTT; CDR3: CASSYGAGSSTDTQYF
J: TRBJ2-7; D: -; V: TRBV6-6; size: -; DNA: TGTGCCACCGCGACCCGGGGTTACGAGCAGTACTTC; CDR3: CATATRGYEQYF
J: TRBJ2-2; D: TRBD1; V: TRBV15; size: -; DNA: TGTGCCACCAGCAAGCACCCGGGACAGGGAAAGGTACTAGACACCGGGGAGCTGTTTTTT; CDR3: CATSKHPGQGKVLDTGELFF
J: TRBJ1-2; D: -; V: TRBV5-5; size: -; DNA: TGTGCCAGCAGCTTTTTCGGAGGACAATCCTATGGCTACACCTTC; CDR3: CASSFFGGQSYGYTF
J: TRBJ2-7; D: TRBD2; V: TRBV5-4; size: -; DNA: TGTGCCAGCAGCACTCCGGGACTAGCGACCGTGGGAGAGCAGTACTTC; CDR3: CASSTPGLATVGEQYF
J: TRBJ2-1; D: -; V: TRBV14; size: -; DNA: TGTGCCAGCAGCCAAGAGGGGCGCCAGTACAATGAGCAGTTCTTC; CDR3: CASSQEGRQYNEQFF
J: TRBJ2-1; D: -; V: TRBV19; size: -; DNA: TGTGCCAGTACCCAGGAGGTTTCCTACAATGAGCAGTTCTTC; CDR3: CASTQEVSYNEQFF
J: TRBJ1-2; D: TRBD1; V: TRBV5-1; size: -; DNA: TGCGCCAGCAGGCCTAACCCGGGACAGGGTGAAGGCTACACCTTC; CDR3: CASRPNPGQGEGYTF
J: TRBJ2-1; D: -; V: TRBV4-1; size: -; DNA: TGCGCCAGCAGCCAAATGGGTCAGGGGAGGGGGAATGAGCAGTTCTTC; CDR3: CASSQMGQGRGNEQFF